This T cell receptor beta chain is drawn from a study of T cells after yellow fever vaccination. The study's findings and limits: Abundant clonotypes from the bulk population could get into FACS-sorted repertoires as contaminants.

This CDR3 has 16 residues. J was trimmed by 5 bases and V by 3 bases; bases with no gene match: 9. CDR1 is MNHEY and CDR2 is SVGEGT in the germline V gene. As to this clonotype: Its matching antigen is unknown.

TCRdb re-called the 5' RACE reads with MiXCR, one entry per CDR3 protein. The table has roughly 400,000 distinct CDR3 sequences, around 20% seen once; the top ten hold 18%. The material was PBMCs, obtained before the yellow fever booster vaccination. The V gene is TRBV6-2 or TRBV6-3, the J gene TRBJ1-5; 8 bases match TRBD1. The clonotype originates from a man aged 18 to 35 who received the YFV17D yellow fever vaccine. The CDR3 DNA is TGTGCCAGCAGTTATTATTCCAGGGGGCTCGATCAGCCCCAGCATTTT. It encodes CASSYYSRGLDQPQHF.